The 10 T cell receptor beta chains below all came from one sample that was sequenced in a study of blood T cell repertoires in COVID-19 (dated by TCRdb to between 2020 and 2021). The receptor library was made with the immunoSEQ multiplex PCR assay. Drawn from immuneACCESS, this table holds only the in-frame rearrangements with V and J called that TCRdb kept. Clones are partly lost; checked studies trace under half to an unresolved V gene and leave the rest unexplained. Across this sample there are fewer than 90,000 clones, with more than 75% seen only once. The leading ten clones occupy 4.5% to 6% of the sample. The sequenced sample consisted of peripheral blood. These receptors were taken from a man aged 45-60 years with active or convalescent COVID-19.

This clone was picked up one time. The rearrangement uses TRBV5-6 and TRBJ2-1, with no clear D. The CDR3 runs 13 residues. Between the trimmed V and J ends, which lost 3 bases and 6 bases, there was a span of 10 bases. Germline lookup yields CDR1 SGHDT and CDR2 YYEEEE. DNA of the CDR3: TGTGCCAGCAGCTACTCATCGGGCAATGAGCAGTTCTTC. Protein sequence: CASSYSSGNEQFF.

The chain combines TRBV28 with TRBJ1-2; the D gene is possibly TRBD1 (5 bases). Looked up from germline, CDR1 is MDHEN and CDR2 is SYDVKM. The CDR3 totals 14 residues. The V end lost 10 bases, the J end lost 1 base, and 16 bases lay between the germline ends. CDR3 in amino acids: CATPGPQGNYGYTF. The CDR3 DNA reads TGTGCCACGCCCGGACCCCAGGGTAACTATGGCTACACCTTC.

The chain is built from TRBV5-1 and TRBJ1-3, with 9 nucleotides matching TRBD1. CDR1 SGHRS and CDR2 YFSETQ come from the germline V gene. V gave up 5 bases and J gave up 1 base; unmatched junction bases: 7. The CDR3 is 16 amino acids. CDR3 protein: CASSPTGGFSGNTIYF. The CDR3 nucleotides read TGCGCCAGCAGTCCGACAGGGGGTTTTTCTGGAAACACCATATATTTT.

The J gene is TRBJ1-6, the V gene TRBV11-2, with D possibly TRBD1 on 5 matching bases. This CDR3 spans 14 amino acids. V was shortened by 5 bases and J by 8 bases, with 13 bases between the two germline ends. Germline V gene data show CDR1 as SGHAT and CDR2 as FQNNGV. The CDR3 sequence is CASSLQWGDSPLHF. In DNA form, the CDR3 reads TGTGCCAGCAGCCTCCAGTGGGGGGATTCACCCCTCCACTTT.

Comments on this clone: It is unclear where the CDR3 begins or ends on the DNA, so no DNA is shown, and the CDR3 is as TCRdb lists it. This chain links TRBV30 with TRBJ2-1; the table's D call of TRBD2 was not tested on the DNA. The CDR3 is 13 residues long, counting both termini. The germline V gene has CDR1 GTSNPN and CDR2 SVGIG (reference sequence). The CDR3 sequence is CAWSVVVAGGSVF.

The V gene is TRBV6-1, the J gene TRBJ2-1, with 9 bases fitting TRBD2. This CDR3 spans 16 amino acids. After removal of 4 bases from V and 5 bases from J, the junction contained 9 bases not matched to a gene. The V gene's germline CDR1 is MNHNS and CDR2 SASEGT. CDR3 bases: TGTGCCAGCAGTGGAGCGCGGGGGGGGACCAACAATGAGCAGTTCTTC. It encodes CASSGARGGTNNEQFF.

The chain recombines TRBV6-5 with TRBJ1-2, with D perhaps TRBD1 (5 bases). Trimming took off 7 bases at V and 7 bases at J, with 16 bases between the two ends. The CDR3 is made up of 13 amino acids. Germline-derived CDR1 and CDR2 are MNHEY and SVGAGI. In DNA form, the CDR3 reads TGTGCCAGCACTCGGGACTTAGGGAGTGGCTACACCTTC. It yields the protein CASTRDLGSGYTF.

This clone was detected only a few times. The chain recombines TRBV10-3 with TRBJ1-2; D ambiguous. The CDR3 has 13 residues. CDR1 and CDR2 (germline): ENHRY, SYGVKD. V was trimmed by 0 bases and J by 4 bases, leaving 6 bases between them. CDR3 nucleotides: TGTGCCATCAGTGAGTCTGGCTTCTATGGCTACACCTTC. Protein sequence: CAISESGFYGYTF.

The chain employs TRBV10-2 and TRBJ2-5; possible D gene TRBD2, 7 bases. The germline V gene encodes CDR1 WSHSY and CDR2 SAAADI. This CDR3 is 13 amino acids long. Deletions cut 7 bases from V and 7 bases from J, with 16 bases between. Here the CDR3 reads CASNVPGEGTQYF. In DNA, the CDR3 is TGCGCCAGCAATGTTCCAGGGGAGGGGACCCAGTACTTC.

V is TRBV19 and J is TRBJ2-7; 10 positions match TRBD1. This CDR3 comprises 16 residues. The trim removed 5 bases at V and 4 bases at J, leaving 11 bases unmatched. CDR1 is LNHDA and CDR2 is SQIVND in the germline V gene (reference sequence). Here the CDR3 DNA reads TGTGCCAGTAGTGATACCGGGACAGGGGACCCGTACGAGCAGTACTTC. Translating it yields CASSDTGTGDPYEQYF.